What follows are 31 T cell receptor beta chains derived from one specimen sequenced in a study of neurological immune-mediated disorders. TCRdb re-called the 5' RACE reads with MiXCR, one entry per CDR3 protein. The sample holds 66,000 or so distinct CDR3 sequences, roughly 5.6% seen once. Sequenced sample: PBMCs. The receptors originated from a woman in her 30s with multiple sclerosis.

Many counts were recorded for this clonotype. The chain couples TRBV5-1 to TRBJ2-7; no clear D gene. The germline CDR1 and CDR2 sequences are SGHRS and YFSETQ. The V end was cut by 0 bases, the J end by 4 bases, with 5 bases between. The CDR3 has 12 amino acids. CDR3 residues: CASSLDRYEQYF. The CDR3 DNA is TGCGCCAGCAGCTTGGATCGTTACGAGCAGTACTTC.

This clonotype was recorded at least ten times. The V call is TRBV12-3 or TRBV12-4, the J call TRBJ1-2; D uncertain. The CDR3 covers 12 residues. The ends were cut back, 3 bases at V and 4 bases at J, with 6 bases in the middle. CDR3: CASSFRSYGYTF. The CDR3 nucleotides are TGTGCCAGCAGTTTCCGCTCCTATGGCTACACCTTC.

This clonotype was recorded at least ten times. The rearrangement uses TRBV15 and TRBJ2-3, with TRBD2 identical over 9 bases. Looked up from germline, CDR1 is LNHNV and CDR2 is YYDKDF (reference sequence). The junction had 2 bases not matched to a gene; V was cut back by 3 bases and J by 4 bases. The CDR3 spans 14 residues. For the CDR3, the DNA is TGTGCCACCAGCAGGGGCGGGGGGGCAGATACGCAGTATTTT. Protein: CATSRGGGADTQYF.

This clonotype was detected many times. The rearrangement joins TRBV6-5 to TRBJ2-5, with D possibly matching TRBD1 (11 bases). V lost 2 bases, J lost 4 bases, and 23 bases lay in between. Germline V gives CDR1 MNHEY, CDR2 SVGAGI. CDR3 length: 18 residues. The CDR3 DNA follows: TGTGCCAGCAGTTACAGTATAGCGGGGGGACAGGGGGGAGAGACCCAGTACTTC. Its protein product is CASSYSIAGGQGGETQYF.

The table lists this clonotype with a few counts. One base away lies a much larger clone, so this may be a sequencing read error. This rearrangement joins TRBV9 to TRBJ2-2; no clear D. Germline V CDR1 and CDR2: SGDLS, YYNGEE. The V gene lost 5 bases and the J gene lost 3 bases, with 5 bases spanning the gap. The CDR3 contains 12 residues. The DNA of the CDR3 is TGTGCCAGCAGTAAGTACACCGGGGAGCTGTTTTTT. Residues: CASSKYTGELFF.

This clonotype has ten or more counts. The rearrangement links TRBV12-3 or TRBV12-4 to TRBJ1-2, with a tentative D call TRBD1 (5 bases). The CDR3 runs to 12 residues. Deletions cut 4 bases from V and 9 bases from J, with 12 bases between. CDR3 in amino acids: CASSSRVPRYTF. The DNA for the CDR3 is TGTGCCAGCAGTTCCAGGGTCCCCCGCTACACCTTC.

This clonotype occurred many times. The V gene is TRBV20-1, the J gene TRBJ2-1, with 15 bases lining up with TRBD2. CDR3 length: 17 amino acids. With 5 bases clipped from V and 7 bases from J, the junction kept 12 bases outside the gene matches. In germline, CDR1 is DFQATT, CDR2 SNEGSKA (reference sequence). CDR3 sequence: CSAPGGMGTSGGNEQFF. The CDR3, as DNA: TGCAGTGCTCCAGGGGGGATGGGGACTAGCGGGGGGAATGAGCAGTTCTTC.

The DNA for the CDR3 is TGTGCCAGCAGTTTTGCCAGGAAGGGGTCCTACGAGCAGTACTTC. Residues: CASSFARKGSYEQYF. The chain couples TRBV28 to TRBJ2-7; tentatively, D is TRBD1 (5 bases). V lost 3 bases and J 1 base, leaving 13 bases between the germline ends. The CDR3 extends over 15 amino acids. Germline V gene sequence: CDR1 MDHEN, CDR2 SYDVKM.

This clonotype has at least ten counts. This chain connects TRBV27 to TRBJ1-2; D remains unclear. CDR3 length: 16 residues. V dropped 5 bases and J dropped 1 base, with 17 bases sitting between them. CDR1 is MNHEY and CDR2 is SMNVEV in the germline V gene (reference sequence). The CDR3 DNA reads TGTGCCAGCAGTCCATACCCGACGGGGAATAACTATGGCTACACCTTC. As protein: CASSPYPTGNNYGYTF.

This clonotype was observed at least ten times. The V gene is TRBV2, the J gene TRBJ2-7; D is undetermined. V lost 7 bases to trimming and J lost 1 base, with 8 bases between them. The CDR3 contains 12 residues. Germline-derived CDR1 and CDR2 are SNHLY and FYNNEI. The CDR3 sequence is CASKPYSYEQYF. The CDR3 DNA follows: TGTGCCAGCAAGCCCTATTCCTACGAGCAGTACTTC.

This clonotype showed up many times. The chain has TRBV27 and TRBJ1-5; 9 bases are a match to TRBD1. Germline CDR1 MNHEY, CDR2 SMNVEV (reference sequence). This CDR3 is built from 15 residues. Unmatched junction bases numbered 7, after V lost 5 bases and J lost 5 bases. The CDR3 protein is CASSPKTGGDQPQHF. The CDR3 DNA reads TGTGCCAGCAGTCCGAAGACAGGGGGTGATCAGCCCCAGCATTTT.

This clonotype was seen ten or more times. The V and J genes are TRBV29-1 and TRBJ1-3; no clear D gene. The CDR3 extends over 13 amino acids. Between the trimmed V and J ends, which lost 4 bases and 1 base, there was a span of 8 bases. Germline CDR1 is SQVTM and CDR2 is ANQGSEA. CDR3 DNA: TGCAGCGTTGTAGGCCCTTCTGGAAACACCATATATTTT. This codes for CSVVGPSGNTIYF.

This clonotype was seen a handful of times. One end of the junction is discordant with germline, which a read error may explain. The J gene is TRBJ1-5, the V gene TRBV15; unclear D gene. Germline V CDR1 and CDR2: LNHNV, YYDKDF (reference sequence). The CDR3 contains 14 residues. The CDR3 coding sequence is TGTGCCACCAGCAGCCTCATCAGAGAACAGCCCCAGAATTTT. It is translated as CATSSLIREQPQNF. The full variable domain, completed using reference TRBV15 and TRBJ1-5, is DAMVIQNPRYQVTQFGKPVTLSCSQTLNHNVMYWYQQKSSQAPKLLFHYYDKDFNNEADTPDNFQSRRPNTSFCFLDIRSPGLGDTAMYLCATSSLIREQPQNFGDGTRLSIL.

The CDR3 loop reads CASSINMGGWTGELFF. CDR3 bases: TGTGCCAGCAGCATAAACATGGGGGGCTGGACCGGGGAGCTGTTTTTT. V is TRBV7-8 and J is TRBJ2-2; D tentatively reads TRBD1 or TRBD2 (6 bases each). The CDR3 has 16 residues. V shed 5 bases and J shed 5 bases, with 18 bases lying between them. Germline V gives CDR1 SGHVS, CDR2 FQNEAQ.

This clonotype came up a few times. The chain carries TRBV25-1 and TRBJ1-1, with D perhaps TRBD1 (5 bases). CDR1 is MGHDK, CDR2 SYGVNS, per germline. V lost 9 bases, J lost 5 bases, and 10 bases lay in between. This CDR3 region has 11 residues. The CDR3 DNA is TGTGCCAGTGGGGGGGGGACTGAAGCTTTCTTT. This codes for CASGGGTEAFF.

This clonotype was detected a few times. The J gene is TRBJ2-5, the V gene TRBV2, with no clear D. The CDR3 has 12 amino acids. The V gene's germline CDR1 is SNHLY and CDR2 FYNNEI. V lost 2 bases, J lost 5 bases, and 6 bases lay in between. The CDR3 spells CASSEKQETQYF. In DNA form, the CDR3 reads TGTGCCAGCAGTGAAAAACAGGAGACCCAGTACTTC.

V and J are TRBV10-3 and TRBJ2-5, with 8 nucleotides matching TRBD2. The CDR3 totals 16 residues. Germline CDR1 ENHRY, CDR2 SYGVKD. Unmatched junction bases numbered 6, after V lost 2 bases and J lost 1 base. This CDR3 is CAISEPGGHPQETQYF. The CDR3 DNA reads TGTGCCATCAGTGAGCCGGGGGGGCATCCCCAAGAGACCCAGTACTTC.

This clonotype was observed at least ten times. The V and J genes are TRBV18 and TRBJ2-5; D uncertain. The CDR3 length is 11 residues. V was clipped by 5 bases and J by 5 bases, with 6 bases between them. Germline V gives CDR1 KGHSH, CDR2 LQKENI. The CDR3 protein is CASSRVETQYF. The CDR3 nucleotides are TGTGCCAGCTCAAGGGTGGAGACCCAGTACTTC.

This clonotype has at least ten counts. The junction departs from germline at one end; a sequencing error may be responsible. This rearrangement joins TRBV20-1 to TRBJ2-1; the D gene could be TRBD1 or TRBD2 (5 bases each). Germline lookup yields CDR1 DFQATT and CDR2 SNEGSKA (reference sequence). The CDR3 loop spans 9 amino acids. In DNA form, the CDR3 reads TGCAGTGCTCGGGATCCAGGGCTCTTC. Protein product: CSARDPGLF.

The table lists this clonotype with many counts. The chain uses TRBV10-3 and TRBJ2-7; perhaps D is TRBD1 or TRBD2 (5 bases each). The CDR3 is 16 residues long. Trimming left V 2 bases short and J 2 bases short, with 16 bases between. From germline, CDR1 is ENHRY and CDR2 SYGVKD. This CDR3 is CAISETTSGPPYEQYF. The CDR3 DNA follows: TGTGCCATCAGTGAGACGACCTCGGGACCACCCTACGAGCAGTACTTC.

At least ten counts were recorded for this clonotype. The rearrangement joins TRBV20-1 to TRBJ2-7, with 8 bases identical to TRBD1. Germline CDR1 DFQATT, CDR2 SNEGSKA (reference sequence). Trimming removed 5 bases from V and 0 bases from J; junction bases left unmatched: 9. The CDR3 length is 15 residues. The CDR3 sequence: CSASRTGMSSYEQYF. CDR3 in DNA: TGCAGTGCTTCTCGGACAGGGATGAGCTCCTACGAGCAGTACTTC.

The chain links TRBV15 to TRBJ2-4; 8 bases are a match to TRBD1. The CDR3 runs to 14 residues. The junction had 4 bases not matched to a gene; V was cut back by 3 bases and J by 6 bases. Germline CDR1 LNHNV, CDR2 YYDKDF (reference sequence). For the CDR3, the DNA is TGTGCCACCAGCAGTCGTCAGGGGGCAAACATTCAGTACTTC. This translates into CATSSRQGANIQYF.

This clonotype was observed at least ten times. A read error may be the cause here, since a much bigger clone is one base away. This chain joins TRBV28 and TRBJ2-7; no firm D call. The germline gives CDR1 MDHEN, CDR2 SYDVKM. The CDR3 is 11 amino acids. Trimming left V 3 bases short and J 7 bases short, with 7 bases between. The CDR3 DNA sequence: TGTGCCAGCAGTTTTTTCGAAGAGCAGTACTTC. This encodes CASSFFEEQYF.

This clonotype was counted at least ten times. The chain uses TRBV5-6 and TRBJ1-3; D is perhaps TRBD1 (5 bases). The germline V and J ends were trimmed by 2 bases and 1 base, with 7 bases remaining between them. Germline CDR1 is SGHDT and CDR2 is YYEEEE. The CDR3 consists of 14 residues. DNA for the CDR3: TGTGCCAGCAGCTTTCAGGGATCTGGAAACACCATATATTTT. Encoded protein: CASSFQGSGNTIYF.

This clonotype has a count of ten or more. This sequence joins TRBV5-1 and TRBJ2-1; 16 bases are a match to TRBD2. The CDR3 totals 19 residues. V shed 4 bases, J shed 0 bases, and the junction held 7 bases outside the gene matches. Germline loops: CDR1 SGHRS, CDR2 YFSETQ. CDR3 amino acids: CASSQGLAGGASSYNEQFF. The CDR3, as DNA: TGCGCCAGCAGCCAGGGACTAGCGGGGGGGGCCAGCTCCTACAATGAGCAGTTCTTC.

This clonotype came up many times. The chain recombines TRBV12-3 or TRBV12-4 with TRBJ1-2; no clear D. Trimming cost V 1 base and J 3 bases, with 0 bases left between them. The CDR3 loop spans 11 amino acids. The CDR3 nucleotides read TGTGCCAGCAGTTTAGACTATGGCTACACCTTC. It is translated as CASSLDYGYTF.

This clonotype was recorded at least ten times. The chain is built from TRBV10-2 and TRBJ1-2, with D perhaps matching TRBD1 (5 bases). CDR1 and CDR2 from the germline V gene are WSHSY and SAAADI. Between the trimmed V and J ends, which lost 6 bases and 4 bases, there was a span of 12 bases. The CDR3 consists of 13 residues. Here the CDR3 DNA reads TGCGCCAGCAGCAGGACACCGACCTATGGCTACACCTTC. The encoded protein is CASSRTPTYGYTF.

This clonotype was counted at least ten times. The chain is built from TRBV2 and TRBJ1-1, with a possible D match to TRBD1 (5 bases). CDR3 length equals 12 residues. CDR1 and CDR2 (germline): SNHLY, FYNNEI. V shed 8 bases and J shed 3 bases, with 10 bases lying between them. The CDR3 loop is CASSKGDTEAFF. The CDR3 bases are TGTGCCAGCTCAAAAGGGGACACTGAAGCTTTCTTT.

This clonotype occurred many times. The genes are TRBV20-1 and TRBJ2-3, with D hard to call. The V and J ends lost 5 bases and 0 bases respectively, with 6 bases between them. Germline V lookup: CDR1 DFQATT, CDR2 SNEGSKA (reference sequence). The CDR3 is 12 amino acids. CDR3 nucleotide sequence: TGCAGTGCTTTTCCTAGCACAGATACGCAGTATTTT. This translates into CSAFPSTDTQYF.

This clonotype was detected many times. V is TRBV4-1 and J is TRBJ2-2; 9 bases match TRBD1. This CDR3 region has 16 residues. Germline CDR1 and CDR2: MGHRA and YSYEKL. Trimming took 3 bases from V and 8 from J; bases not matched to a gene: 10. This CDR3 is CASSHEKQGARGELFF. The CDR3 DNA reads TGCGCCAGCAGCCATGAAAAACAGGGGGCAAGGGGGGAGCTGTTTTTT.

This clonotype was observed many times. The gene calls are TRBV5-6 and TRBJ2-5, with TRBD1 identical over 10 bases. Per the germline V gene, CDR1 is SGHDT and CDR2 is YYEEEE. J lost 4 bases, V lost 1 base, and 7 bases had no gene match. The CDR3 is 16 residues long. CDR3 loop: CASSLLRDRGTETQYF. In DNA, the CDR3 is TGTGCCAGCAGCTTGCTCCGGGACAGGGGAACAGAGACCCAGTACTTC.